The T cell receptor (beta chain) described here comes from a study of resident and recirculating memory T cells in vitiligo. At the level of the study: Each patient gave two lesional and two nonlesional epidermal shave biopsies, plus PBMCs.

Assay: immunoSEQ multiplex PCR; the TCRdb copy retains only in-frame clones and omits some. The sample includes fewer than 80,000 clones, about nine tenths seen only once; the top ten take around 4.6%. Patients who had received treatment within the previous three months were excluded. The germline CDR1 and CDR2 sequences are MNHEY and SVGAGI. The CDR3 runs 14 residues. Unmatched junction bases numbered 7, after V lost 8 bases and J lost 5 bases. A word on this clone: Its cognate antigen is unknown.

Study-wide findings and caveats: TCR sequences were not conserved across biopsy sites or patients. No unique dominant TCR clone was found in vitiligo lesions.

The J gene is TRBJ1-5, the V gene TRBV6-5; the match to TRBD1 covers 9 bases. The sequence came from a male donor with vitiligo. The sequencing sample was made of blood. In DNA form, the CDR3 reads TGTGCCAGCCCCGAACAGGGGGCGGATCAGCCCCAGCATTTT. This sequence encodes CASPEQGADQPQHF.